These 20 T cell receptor beta chains were sequenced from one sample in a study of blood T cell repertoires in COVID-19. TCRdb keeps only in-frame clones here, not all; method: immunoSEQ multiplex PCR. The sample contains under 250,000 clones, 84% of which appear only once. Source material: peripheral blood. The receptors derive from a man aged 50 or older with active or convalescent COVID-19.

The chain carries TRBV5-5 and TRBJ2-1; 14 bases are a match to TRBD2. The CDR3 consists of 13 residues. CDR1 is SGHKS, CDR2 YYEKEE, per germline (reference sequence). Losses at the gene ends were 4 bases for V and 14 bases for J; bases not matched to a gene: 5. In DNA form, the CDR3 reads TGTGCCAGCAGCACCGGGACTAGCGGGAGCAAGTTCTTC. As protein: CASSTGTSGSKFF.

The chain recombines TRBV4-2 with TRBJ2-7; TRBD1 might be the D (6 bases). The CDR3 is 16 amino acids. CDR1 is LGHNA and CDR2 is YNFKEQ in the germline V gene. Deletions cut 3 bases from V and 5 bases from J, with 20 bases between. This CDR3 reads CASSQHRARVEDEQYF. The CDR3, as DNA: TGTGCCAGCAGCCAGCACAGGGCTCGGGTGGAAGACGAGCAGTACTTC.

V gene TRBV20-1 combines with J gene TRBJ2-1; D is unresolved. This CDR3 spans 11 amino acids. V was clipped by 3 bases and J by 9 bases, with 9 bases between them. CDR1 is DFQATT, CDR2 SNEGSKA, per germline (reference sequence). The CDR3, as DNA: TGCAGTGCTAGTTTCCCAATTGAGCAGTTCTTC. It specifies CSASFPIEQFF.

The chain links TRBV5-1 to TRBJ2-7; perhaps TRBD2 as D (5 bases). V lost 2 bases and J 4 bases, leaving 16 bases between the germline ends. Germline V gene data show CDR1 as SGHRS and CDR2 as YFSETQ. The CDR3 runs 15 residues. Here the CDR3 reads CASSLRGDSNYEQYF. The CDR3 DNA sequence: TGCGCCAGCAGCTTACGGGGAGATAGCAATTACGAGCAGTACTTC.

This clone was counted a few times. The chain employs TRBV19 and TRBJ2-7, with 7 bases fitting TRBD1. The CDR3 consists of 17 residues. V lost 0 bases, J lost 7 bases, and 15 bases stayed unmatched. Germline CDR1 is LNHDA and CDR2 is SQIVND (reference sequence). The CDR3 loop reads CASSIDLFRGQSQEQYF. In nucleotides, the CDR3 is TGTGCCAGTAGTATAGATCTATTTCGGGGACAGTCGCAAGAGCAGTACTTC. The complete variable domain, with remaining parts taken from reference TRBV19 and TRBJ2-7, reads DGGITQSPKYLFRKEGQNVTLSCEQNLNHDAMYWYRQDPGQGLRLIYYSQIVNDFQKGDIAEGYSVSREKKESFPLTVTSAQKNPTAFYLCASSIDLFRGQSQEQYFGPGTRLTVT.

V gene TRBV5-1 combines with J gene TRBJ2-1; the match to TRBD2 covers 11 bases. V was clipped by 1 base and J by 9 bases; unmatched bases: 15. The length of the CDR3 is 18 residues. CDR1 is SGHRS, CDR2 YFSETQ, per germline. CDR3 coding DNA: TGCGCCAGCAGCTTGCTTGGGGCCGGGACTAGCGGCGTAGGTGAGCAGTTCTTC. It translates to CASSLLGAGTSGVGEQFF.

This CDR3 reads CASSPPTAGNTEAFF. CDR3 bases: TGTGCCAGCAGCCCCCCAACTGCAGGGAACACTGAAGCTTTCTTT. This chain joins TRBV7-9 and TRBJ1-1; D is unclear. CDR1 and CDR2 (germline): SEHNR, FQNEAQ (reference sequence). Between the trimmed V and J ends, which lost 5 bases and 1 base, there was a span of 14 bases. The CDR3 is 15 residues long.

This clone was seen a single time. This sequence joins TRBV6-5 and TRBJ2-1; no clear D. This CDR3 region has 16 residues. Trimming took 0 bases from V and 1 from J, leaving 10 bases between them. Germline V CDR1 and CDR2: MNHEY, SVGAGI. For the CDR3, the DNA is TGTGCCAGCAGTTACTCCGGGTCCTCTTCCTACAATGAGCAGTTCTTC. Amino acid sequence: CASSYSGSSSYNEQFF.

This clone appeared once. The chain links TRBV5-1 to TRBJ1-3; D not certain. Germline values: CDR1 SGHRS, CDR2 YFSETQ. Deletions cut 0 bases from V and 1 base from J, with 14 bases between. The CDR3 has 17 residues. CDR3 region: CASSLAPRGLSGNTIYF. The CDR3 DNA follows: TGCGCCAGCAGCTTGGCTCCCAGAGGACTATCTGGAAACACCATATATTTT.

The chain uses TRBV28 and TRBJ1-1; D ambiguous. Germline loops: CDR1 MDHEN, CDR2 SYDVKM. With 4 bases removed from V and 0 bases from J, the gap between germline ends came to 6 bases. There are 13 residues in the CDR3. The CDR3, as DNA: TGTGCCAGCAGTTCACCTATGAACACTGAAGCTTTCTTT. This gives the protein CASSSPMNTEAFF.

V gene TRBV4-1 combines with J gene TRBJ1-3; D may be TRBD1 (5 bases). This CDR3 has 16 amino acids. Germline assignment: CDR1 MGHRA and CDR2 YSYEKL. Trimming removed 1 base from V and 0 bases from J, with 10 bases in between. Here the CDR3 reads CASSQGQLYSGNTIYF. CDR3 in DNA: TGCGCCAGCAGCCAAGGACAGCTCTACTCTGGAAACACCATATATTTT.

V and J are TRBV5-1 and TRBJ1-1; D uncertain. The CDR3 has 14 amino acids. Trimming shortened V by 4 bases and J by 0 bases, and 10 bases separated the two germline ends. Germline CDR1 is SGHRS and CDR2 is YFSETQ. The CDR3 DNA sequence: TGCGCCAGCAGCGCAGGACTGCTGAACACTGAAGCTTTCTTT. Translating gives CASSAGLLNTEAFF. Variable domain in full (rest from reference TRBV5-1 and TRBJ1-1): KAGVTQTPRYLIKTRGQQVTLSCSPISGHRSVSWYQQTPGQGLQFLFEYFSETQRNKGNFPGRFSGRQFSNSRSEMNVSTLELGDSALYLCASSAGLLNTEAFFGQGTRLTVV.

This chain connects TRBV5-4 to TRBJ2-2; 10 nucleotides agree with TRBD2. Germline V lookup: CDR1 SGHNT, CDR2 YYREEE (reference sequence). The CDR3 covers 16 residues. Germline trimming cut 4 bases from V and 1 base from J; bases unmatched to any gene: 4. Written as DNA, the CDR3 is TGTGCCAGCAGCCCCCGGACTAGCGGGAACACCGGGGAGCTGTTTTTT. It is translated as CASSPRTSGNTGELFF.

The chain couples TRBV7-3 to TRBJ1-1; perhaps TRBD1 as D (5 bases). Looked up from germline, CDR1 is SGHTA and CDR2 is FQGTGA. There are 14 residues in the CDR3. Between the trimmed V and J ends, which lost 2 bases and 1 base, there was a span of 8 bases. CDR3 region: CASSLGQGNTEAFF. The CDR3 DNA is TGTGCCAGCAGCTTAGGGCAGGGGAACACTGAAGCTTTCTTT. The whole variable domain, filled in from reference TRBV7-3 and TRBJ1-1, reads GAGVSQTPSNKVTEKGKYVELRCDPISGHTALYWYRQSLGQGPEFLIYFQGTGAADDSGLPNDRFFAVRPEGSVSTLKIQRTERGDSAVYLCASSLGQGNTEAFFGQGTRLTVV.

Written as DNA, the CDR3 is TGTGCCAGCACAACAGGATTGAACACTGAAGCTTTCTTT. Encoded protein: CASTTGLNTEAFF. J is TRBJ1-1 and V is TRBV19; D may be TRBD1 (5 bases). Looked up from germline, CDR1 is LNHDA and CDR2 is SQIVND (reference sequence). Trimming removed 9 bases at V and 0 bases at J, with 11 bases between. The CDR3 has 13 residues.

The chain combines TRBV19 with TRBJ1-5; 7 positions match TRBD1. Trimming cost V 5 bases and J 7 bases; bases outside gene matches: 11. Germline lookup yields CDR1 LNHDA and CDR2 SQIVND (reference sequence). The length of the CDR3 is 15 residues. The CDR3 here is CASSFVGDSYQPQHF. The CDR3 nucleotides read TGTGCCAGTAGTTTCGTAGGGGACAGTTACCAGCCCCAGCATTTT. Full variable domain (outside the CDR3, taken from reference TRBV19 and TRBJ1-5): DGGITQSPKYLFRKEGQNVTLSCEQNLNHDAMYWYRQDPGQGLRLIYYSQIVNDFQKGDIAEGYSVSREKKESFPLTVTSAQKNPTAFYLCASSFVGDSYQPQHFGDGTRLSIL.

The chain has TRBV6-2 or TRBV6-3 and TRBJ2-7, with 8 bases aligning to TRBD1. The V gene end was trimmed by 5 bases and the J gene end by 0 bases; junction bases not matched to a gene: 6. CDR1 and CDR2 (germline): MNHEY, SVGEGT. CDR3 size: 15 residues. The CDR3 is CASSDPGTGSYEQYF. DNA for the CDR3: TGTGCCAGCAGTGATCCCGGGACAGGCTCCTACGAGCAGTACTTC.

CDR3 DNA: TGTGCCAGCAACTCTGGACAGGGCCCCTATGGCTACACCTTC. Protein product: CASNSGQGPYGYTF. The genes are TRBV7-8 and TRBJ1-2; 8 nucleotides match TRBD1. Losses at the gene ends were 7 bases for V and 4 bases for J; bases not matched to a gene: 8. The CDR3 is 14 amino acids. Germline V gives CDR1 SGHVS, CDR2 FQNEAQ.

The chain carries TRBV5-1 and TRBJ1-4; D is possibly TRBD1 (6 bases). Germline V gene lookup returns CDR1 SGHRS and CDR2 YFSETQ. Trimming removed 2 bases from V and 7 bases from J, with 12 bases in between. This CDR3 spans 14 amino acids. Here the CDR3 DNA reads TGCGCCAGCAGCTTTACAGGGTTCGGTGAAAAACTGTTTTTT. This gives the protein CASSFTGFGEKLFF.

This chain uses TRBV29-1 with TRBJ1-2; 9 bases map to TRBD1. With V trimmed by 3 bases and J by 5 bases, 10 bases remained unmatched. Germline V gene data show CDR1 as SQVTM and CDR2 as ANQGSEA. The CDR3 contains 15 residues. The CDR3 sequence: CSVENGQGLFYGYTF. Here the CDR3 DNA reads TGCAGCGTTGAGAACGGACAGGGGCTCTTTTATGGCTACACCTTC.